Below are 5 T cell receptor beta chains sequenced from a single sample in a study of blood T cell repertoires in COVID-19. Clones were sequenced by immunoSEQ multiplex PCR, and TCRdb holds only the in-frame ones, with some missing. Of more than 300,000 clones in the sample, more than 70% were seen once. The source material was PBMCs or T cells enriched from blood (not recorded which). The receptor source for this set is a woman aged 18-29 years who had recovered from COVID-19.

This clone was detected only once. This chain links TRBV3-1 (or the pseudogene TRBV3-2) with TRBJ1-4; D possibly corresponds to TRBD1 (5 bases). There are 17 residues in the CDR3. Germline V CDR1 and CDR2: LGHDT, YNNKEL (reference sequence). V was pared by 2 bases and J by 4 bases, with 17 bases between. The CDR3 sequence is CASSQPLVSGLNEKLFF. DNA of the CDR3: TGTGCCAGCAGCCAACCCCTCGTGTCGGGACTTAATGAAAAACTGTTTTTT.

This sequence joins TRBV5-6 and TRBJ2-2; tentative D call: TRBD1 (6 bases). Trimming left V 4 bases short and J 4 bases short, with 14 bases between. From germline, CDR1 is SGHDT and CDR2 YYEEEE. The CDR3 contains 15 residues. CDR3 amino acids: CASSLFGTITGELFF. The CDR3 DNA sequence: TGTGCCAGCAGCCTCTTCGGGACAATCACCGGGGAGCTGTTTTTT.

The chain links TRBV4-3 to TRBJ1-6; possibly TRBD1 for D (6 bases). Germline lookup yields CDR1 LGHNA and CDR2 YSLEER. Trimming pared 0 bases from V and 7 bases from J, leaving 10 bases between. The CDR3 has 15 amino acids. The CDR3 sequence: CASSQESGGNSPLHF. DNA for the CDR3: TGCGCCAGCAGCCAAGAATCGGGGGGCAATTCACCCCTCCACTTT.

J is TRBJ1-1 and V is TRBV7-6, with D hard to call. The V gene's germline CDR1 is SGHVS and CDR2 FNYEAQ. This CDR3 has 14 amino acids. The ends were cut back, 5 bases at V and 0 bases at J, with 10 bases in the middle. CDR3 amino acids: CASSQDGMNTEAFF. The CDR3 DNA sequence: TGTGCCAGCAGCCAAGACGGGATGAACACTGAAGCTTTCTTT. The full variable domain, rest sourced from reference TRBV7-6 and TRBJ1-1, is GAGVSQSPRYKVTKRGQDVALRCDPISGHVSLYWYRQALGQGPEFLTYFNYEAQQDKSGLPNDRFSAERPEGSISTLTIQRTEQRDSAMYRCASSQDGMNTEAFFGQGTRLTVV.

CDR3 residues: CASGLLDRVAEQYF. CDR3 DNA sequence: TGTGCTAGTGGTTTGTTGGACAGGGTGGCCGAGCAGTACTTC. The J gene is TRBJ2-7, the V gene TRBV12-5, with TRBD1 matching over 8 bases. CDR3 length: 14 amino acids. V trimming: 2 bases; J trimming: 6 bases; junction bases outside the gene matches: 6. The V gene's germline CDR1 is LGHNT and CDR2 FRNRAP. The variable domain in full, with the rest retrieved from reference TRBV12-5 and TRBJ2-7, is DARVTQTPRHKVTEMGQEVTMRCQPILGHNTVFWYRQTMMQGLELLAYFRNRAPLDDSGMPKDRFSAEMPDATLATLKIQPSEPRDSAVYFCASGLLDRVAEQYFGPGTRLTVT.